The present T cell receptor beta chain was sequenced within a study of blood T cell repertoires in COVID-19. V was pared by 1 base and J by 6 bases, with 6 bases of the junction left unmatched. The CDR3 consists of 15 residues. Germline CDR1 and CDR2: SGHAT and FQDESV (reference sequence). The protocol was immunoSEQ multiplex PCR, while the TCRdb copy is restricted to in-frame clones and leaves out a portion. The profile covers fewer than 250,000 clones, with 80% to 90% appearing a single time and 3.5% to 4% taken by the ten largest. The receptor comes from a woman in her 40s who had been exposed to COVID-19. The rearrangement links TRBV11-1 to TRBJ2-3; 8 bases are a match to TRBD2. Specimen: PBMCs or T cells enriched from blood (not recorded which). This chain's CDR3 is CASSLVAGPGDTQYF. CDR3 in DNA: TGTGCCAGCAGCTTAGTAGCGGGGCCCGGGGATACGCAGTATTTT.